The entry below describes one T cell receptor (beta chain). This specimen belongs to a study of blood T cell repertoires in COVID-19. The overall study: Collection of acute and convalescent COVID-19 samples took place in the United States, Italy and Spain. T cells, B-cell-depleted T cells, or PBMCs supplied cDNA or gDNA.

Those enrolled in Seattle joined during active infection and were followed longitudinally afterward. Per the authors' pipeline: For nucleated cells, counts were estimated from reference gene primer amplification. Repertoires were generated with immunoSEQ multiplex PCR, while TCRdb's copy carries only in-frame clones and drops some. V and J calls and clone size are copied from that table; D and trimming were computed from the DNA. Seen here are some 220,000 clones, about 93% observed once, and the top ten hold roughly 0.8%. Sample: peripheral blood. The TCR was taken from a man aged 25-45 years with COVID-19, enrolled during active disease.

The CDR3 spells CASSLANTGSDIQYF. Here the CDR3 DNA reads TGCGCCAGCAGCTTGGCCAATACAGGGTCGGACATTCAGTACTTC. The chain has TRBV5-1 and TRBJ2-4; D possibly corresponds to TRBD1 (6 bases). The CDR3 consists of 15 residues. Trimming stripped 0 bases from V and 8 bases from J, with 15 bases between. CDR1 SGHRS and CDR2 YFSETQ come from the germline V gene. Using reference TRBV5-1 and TRBJ2-4 for the parts outside the CDR3, the full variable domain is KAGVTQTPRYLIKTRGQQVTLSCSPISGHRSVSWYQQTPGQGLQFLFEYFSETQRNKGNFPGRFSGRQFSNSRSEMNVSTLELGDSALYLCASSLANTGSDIQYFGAGTRLSVL.